Following are 17 T cell receptor beta chains from one sample sequenced in a study of cytomegalovirus exposure and HLA in healthy donors. The PCR made use of 60 Vbeta and 13 Jbeta primers. Generated by immunoSEQ multiplex PCR, the TCRdb table keeps only in-frame clones and is missing some. This sample has 65,000 or so clones, with roughly 80% found just once. The sample taken for sequencing was PBMCs. These TCRs come from a middle-aged woman in good health and CMV-seropositive.

The V and J genes are TRBV28 and TRBJ2-5; 7 nucleotides match TRBD2. V lost 5 bases to trimming and J lost 11 bases; unmatched junction nucleotides: 17. Germline values: CDR1 MDHEN, CDR2 SYDVKM. This CDR3 is 15 amino acids long. CDR3 region: CASSREGAGLNEQYF. CDR3 bases: TGTGCCAGCAGTAGGGAGGGAGCAGGGTTGAATGAGCAGTACTTC. The variable domain in full, completed from reference TRBV28 and TRBJ2-5, reads DVKVTQSSRYLVKRTGEKVFLECVQDMDHENMFWYRQDPGLGLRLIYFSYDVKMKEKGDIPEGYSVSREKKERFSLILESASTNQTSMYLCASSREGAGLNEQYFGPGTRLLVL.

V gene TRBV19 combines with J gene TRBJ2-3, with 9 bases identical to TRBD2. CDR3 size: 16 residues. The germline CDR1 and CDR2 sequences are LNHDA and SQIVND (reference sequence). V gave up 3 bases and J gave up 4 bases; unmatched junction bases: 8. This CDR3 is CASSIFPAGGSDTQYF. The CDR3 region has the DNA TGTGCCAGTAGTATTTTCCCAGCGGGGGGCTCAGATACGCAGTATTTT. Full variable domain (rest looked up from reference TRBV19 and TRBJ2-3): DGGITQSPKYLFRKEGQNVTLSCEQNLNHDAMYWYRQDPGQGLRLIYYSQIVNDFQKGDIAEGYSVSREKKESFPLTVTSAQKNPTAFYLCASSIFPAGGSDTQYFGPGTRLTVL.

The chain employs TRBV12-5 and TRBJ2-5; D is unclear. The germline V and J ends were trimmed by 7 bases and 5 bases, with 11 bases remaining between them. Germline values: CDR1 LGHNT, CDR2 FRNRAP. This CDR3 spans 12 amino acids. The CDR3 loop is CASAQLGETQYF. CDR3 coding DNA: TGTGCTAGTGCCCAGTTGGGCGAGACCCAGTACTTC.

V is TRBV7-2 and J is TRBJ2-7, with 8 bases identical to TRBD1. The length of the CDR3 is 14 residues. V dropped 4 bases and J dropped 7; count of bases not matched to a gene: 9. Germline-derived CDR1 and CDR2 are SGHTA and FQGNSA. CDR3 bases: TGTGCCAGCAGCTCGTTAAGGACAGGGTGGGAGCAGTACTTC. Protein sequence: CASSSLRTGWEQYF.

The chain combines TRBV18 with TRBJ2-2, with a weak D call TRBD1 (6 bases). The germline V gene encodes CDR1 KGHSH and CDR2 LQKENI. V lost 1 base and J 4 bases, leaving 13 bases between the germline ends. The CDR3 totals 16 residues. The CDR3 DNA reads as TGTGCCAGCTCACCACGGCGGACAGCCTCCACCGGGGAGCTGTTTTTT. Its translation: CASSPRRTASTGELFF. Filled out from reference TRBV18 and TRBJ2-2, the complete variable domain reads NAGVMQNPRHLVRRRGQEARLRCSPMKGHSHVYWYRQLPEEGLKFMVYLQKENIIDESGMPKERFSAEFPKEGPSILRIQQVVRGDSAAYFCASSPRRTASTGELFFGEGSRLTVL.

This chain joins TRBV5-4 and TRBJ1-2; D is perhaps TRBD1 (6 bases). This CDR3 has 14 residues. V was clipped by 1 base and J by 1 base, with 8 bases between them. Per germline, CDR1 SGHNT and CDR2 YYREEE (reference sequence). In DNA, the CDR3 is TGTGCCAGCAGCTTGCCGGACAGTAACTATGGCTACACCTTC. The encoded protein is CASSLPDSNYGYTF.

The CDR3 sequence: CASSLQGTGEKLFF. The CDR3 bases are TGCGCCAGCAGCTTACAGGGGACGGGCGAAAAACTGTTTTTT. The J gene is TRBJ1-4, the V gene TRBV5-1, with 7 positions matching TRBD1. The germline gives CDR1 SGHRS, CDR2 YFSETQ. The CDR3 has 14 residues. J lost 8 bases, V lost 2 bases, and 6 bases had no gene match.

The chain employs TRBV7-2 and TRBJ1-2; the D gene is possibly TRBD1 (6 bases). The ends were cut back, 3 bases at V and 4 bases at J, with 15 bases in the middle. The CDR3 is made up of 15 amino acids. Germline V gives CDR1 SGHTA, CDR2 FQGNSA. This CDR3 reads CASSFGQGLGYGYTF. The DNA for the CDR3 is TGTGCCAGCAGCTTTGGCCAGGGGTTAGGCTATGGCTACACCTTC.

This chain connects TRBV6-7 to TRBJ1-3; D remains unclear. TRBV6-7 is filed as an ORF, its function uncertain. Trimming left V 0 bases short and J 2 bases short, with 14 bases between. This CDR3 is built from 17 residues. CDR3 region: CASSYSKLGSAGNTIYF. Here the CDR3 DNA reads TGTGCCAGCAGTTACTCGAAATTGGGTAGCGCTGGAAACACCATATATTTT.

The chain carries TRBV7-9 and TRBJ2-1; unclear D gene. V dropped 4 bases and J dropped 6 bases, with 10 bases sitting between them. Germline V gene sequence: CDR1 SEHNR, CDR2 FQNEAQ (reference sequence). The CDR3 loop spans 13 amino acids. CDR3: CASSSVTLNEQFF. The CDR3 nucleotides are TGTGCCAGCAGCTCGGTGACTCTCAATGAGCAGTTCTTC.

The V call is TRBV5-4, the J call TRBJ2-5, with D possibly matching TRBD2 (6 bases). Germline CDR1 and CDR2: SGHNT and YYREEE (reference sequence). The CDR3 is 15 residues long. V gave up 5 bases and J gave up 2 bases, with 16 bases separating them. CDR3 loop: CASSLAERFQETQYF. The CDR3 DNA sequence: TGTGCCAGCAGTTTAGCGGAACGGTTTCAAGAGACCCAGTACTTC.

V and J are TRBV27 and TRBJ1-3; 7 bases align to TRBD1. J gave up 6 bases and V 6 bases, and 14 bases lay outside the gene matches. CDR1 and CDR2 from the germline V gene are MNHEY and SMNVEV (reference sequence). The CDR3 runs 16 residues. CDR3 protein: CASRPSGTVGTNTIYF. The CDR3 nucleotides read TGTGCCAGCAGGCCTTCCGGGACAGTAGGGACAAACACCATATATTTT.

This clone was found once. CDR3 sequence: CASSLTGTGVIGELFF. CDR3 DNA: TGCGCCAGCAGCTTAACCGGGACAGGGGTTATCGGGGAGCTGTTTTTT. The gene calls are TRBV5-1 and TRBJ2-2, with 10 bases fitting TRBD1. J gave up 7 bases and V 2 bases, and 8 bases lay outside the gene matches. The germline CDR1 and CDR2 sequences are SGHRS and YFSETQ. The CDR3 runs 16 residues.

The table lists this clone with a count of one. V is TRBV2 and J is TRBJ1-5; D unresolved. Germline-derived CDR1 and CDR2 are SNHLY and FYNNEI. The V gene lost 3 bases and the J gene lost 1 base, with 13 bases spanning the gap. The CDR3 contains 16 residues. The CDR3 loop reads CASSDRGLRSNQPQHF. Written as DNA, the CDR3 is TGTGCCAGCAGTGACCGAGGACTGAGAAGCAATCAGCCCCAGCATTTT.

The chain carries TRBV11-2 and TRBJ1-1; D unresolved. The CDR3 covers 16 residues. With 5 bases removed from V and 5 bases from J, the gap between germline ends came to 21 bases. Germline V gene lookup returns CDR1 SGHAT and CDR2 FQNNGV. CDR3: CASSPVPSGRRTEAFF. CDR3 DNA: TGTGCCAGCAGCCCGGTCCCCAGTGGGCGTAGAACTGAAGCTTTCTTT. Full variable domain (missing parts from reference TRBV11-2 and TRBJ1-1): EAGVAQSPRYKIIEKRQSVAFWCNPISGHATLYWYQQILGQGPKLLIQFQNNGVVDDSQLPKDRFSAERLKGVDSTLKIQPAKLEDSAVYLCASSPVPSGRRTEAFFGQGTRLTVV.

The CDR3 spells CAWSEASGSPLHF. CDR3 in DNA: TGTGCCTGGAGTGAGGCCTCAGGCTCACCCCTCCACTTT. The chain joins TRBV30 to TRBJ1-6, with unresolved D. Germline V CDR1 and CDR2: GTSNPN, SVGIG (reference sequence). This CDR3 region has 13 residues. Trimming took off 1 base at V and 10 bases at J, with 11 bases between the two ends.

This clone was recorded a few times. The chain couples TRBV19 to TRBJ1-1; 8 bases agree with TRBD1. The CDR3 has 14 amino acids. With 3 bases clipped from V and 1 base from J, the junction kept 1 base outside the gene matches. Germline V gene data show CDR1 as LNHDA and CDR2 as SQIVND (reference sequence). The CDR3, as DNA: TGTGCCAGTAGTATCGACAGGGGGAACACTGAAGCTTTCTTT. It is translated as CASSIDRGNTEAFF.